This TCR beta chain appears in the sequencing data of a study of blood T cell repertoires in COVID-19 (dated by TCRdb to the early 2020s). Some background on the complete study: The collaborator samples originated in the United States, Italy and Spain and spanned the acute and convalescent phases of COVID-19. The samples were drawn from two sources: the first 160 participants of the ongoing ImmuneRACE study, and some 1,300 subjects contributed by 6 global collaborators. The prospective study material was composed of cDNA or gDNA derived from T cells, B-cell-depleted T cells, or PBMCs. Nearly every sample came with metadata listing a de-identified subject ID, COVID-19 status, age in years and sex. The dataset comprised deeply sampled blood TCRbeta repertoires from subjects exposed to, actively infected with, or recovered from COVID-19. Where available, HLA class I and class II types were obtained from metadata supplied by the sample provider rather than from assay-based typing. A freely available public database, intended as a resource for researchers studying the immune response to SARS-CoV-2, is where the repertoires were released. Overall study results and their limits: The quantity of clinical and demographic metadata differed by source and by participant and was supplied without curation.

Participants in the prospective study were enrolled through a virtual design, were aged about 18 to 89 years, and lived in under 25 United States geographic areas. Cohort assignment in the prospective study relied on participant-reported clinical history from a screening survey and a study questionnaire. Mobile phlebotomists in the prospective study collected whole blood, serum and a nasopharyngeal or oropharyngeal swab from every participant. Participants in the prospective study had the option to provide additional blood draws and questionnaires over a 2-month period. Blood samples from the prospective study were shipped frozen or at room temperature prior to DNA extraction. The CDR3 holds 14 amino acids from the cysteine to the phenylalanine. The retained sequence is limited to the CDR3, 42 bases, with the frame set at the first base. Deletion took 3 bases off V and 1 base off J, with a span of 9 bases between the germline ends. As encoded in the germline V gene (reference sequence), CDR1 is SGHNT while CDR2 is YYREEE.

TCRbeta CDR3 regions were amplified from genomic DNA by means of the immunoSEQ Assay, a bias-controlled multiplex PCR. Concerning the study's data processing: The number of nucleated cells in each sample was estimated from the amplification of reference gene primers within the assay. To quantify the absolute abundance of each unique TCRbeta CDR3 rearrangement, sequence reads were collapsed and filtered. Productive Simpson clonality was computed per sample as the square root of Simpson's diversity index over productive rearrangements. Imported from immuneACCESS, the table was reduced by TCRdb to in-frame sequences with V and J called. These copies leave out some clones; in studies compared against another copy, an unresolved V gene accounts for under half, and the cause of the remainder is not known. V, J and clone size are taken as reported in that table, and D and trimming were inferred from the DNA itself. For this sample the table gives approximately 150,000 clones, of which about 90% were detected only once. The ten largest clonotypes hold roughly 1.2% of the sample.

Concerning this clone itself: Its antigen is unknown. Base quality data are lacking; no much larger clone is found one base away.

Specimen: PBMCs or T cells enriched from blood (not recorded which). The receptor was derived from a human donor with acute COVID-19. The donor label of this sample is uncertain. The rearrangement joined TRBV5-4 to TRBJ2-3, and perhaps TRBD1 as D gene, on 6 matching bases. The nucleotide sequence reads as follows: TGTGCCAGCAGCTCACAGGGTCGCACAGATACGCAGTATTTT. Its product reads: CASSSQGRTDTQYF. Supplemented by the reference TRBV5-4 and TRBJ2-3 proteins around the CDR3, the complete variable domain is ETGVTQSPTHLIKTRGQQVTLRCSSQSGHNTVSWYQQALGQGPQFIFQYYREEENGRGNFPPRFSGLQFPNYSSELNVNALELDDSALYLCASSSQGRTDTQYFGPGTRLTVL.